This passage covers 25 T cell receptor beta chains from one sample sequenced in a study of cytotoxic CD8 clonotypes in ibrutinib-treated CLL (dated by TCRdb to the early 2020s). The time point label of this sample denotes: around 25 months on ibrutinib. Libraries came from the immunoSEQ multiplex PCR assay. TCRdb's version of the immuneACCESS table is confined to in-frame rearrangements and falls short of the full clone set. An unresolved V gene accounts for under half of the shortfall where checked; the remainder is of unknown origin. In all, the sample holds 250,000 or so clones, and 70% of those were seen once. The ten biggest clones cover approximately 15% of the sample. The sample here was PBMCs, taken after 24 months of ibrutinib treatment. Receptors were obtained from a human donor with chronic lymphocytic leukemia.

The CDR3 DNA reads TGTGCCAGCAGCCCCTCGACAGGGGGCTTTGAAAAACTGTTTTTT. The encoded protein is CASSPSTGGFEKLFF. The chain is built from TRBV28 and TRBJ1-4; 10 nucleotides align to TRBD1. The length of the CDR3 is 15 residues. J lost 7 bases, V lost 6 bases, and 8 bases had no gene match. Per the germline V gene, CDR1 is MDHEN and CDR2 is SYDVKM.

This clone has just a few counts. The rearrangement joins TRBV2 to TRBJ2-7; D not certain. CDR3 size: 14 residues. Germline loops: CDR1 SNHLY, CDR2 FYNNEI. V lost 7 bases to trimming and J lost 3 bases, with 16 bases between them. The CDR3 DNA is TGTGCCAGCATTTTAATTAACGCTTTCTACGAGCAGTACTTC. This gives the protein CASILINAFYEQYF.

This clone was detected a few times. This rearrangement joins TRBV6-6 to TRBJ1-4; D remains unclear. Germline CDR1 is MNHNY and CDR2 is SVGAGI (reference sequence). Deletions cut 10 bases from V and 8 bases from J, with 8 bases between. The CDR3 is made up of 10 amino acids. CDR3 sequence reads: CATTGEKLFF. The CDR3 DNA reads TGTGCCACCACCGGAGAAAAACTGTTTTTT.

This chain links TRBV7-9 with TRBJ1-3; D uncertain. Germline V gene sequence: CDR1 SEHNR, CDR2 FQNEAQ (reference sequence). The CDR3 spans 12 residues. Trimming stripped 0 bases from V and 5 bases from J, with 2 bases between. In nucleotides, the CDR3 is TGTGCCAGCAGCTTAGCTCGAAACACCATATATTTT. Its translation: CASSLARNTIYF.

The genes are TRBV28 and TRBJ2-5, with D perhaps assigned TRBD1 or TRBD2 (5 bases each). The CDR3 spans 12 residues. CDR1 is MDHEN and CDR2 is SYDVKM in the germline V gene. V was cut by 8 bases and J by 1 base, with 8 bases left in between. The CDR3 DNA is TGTGCCAGCCATGGGACCCAAGAGACCCAGTACTTC. This gives the protein CASHGTQETQYF. Full variable domain (missing parts from reference TRBV28 and TRBJ2-5): DVKVTQSSRYLVKRTGEKVFLECVQDMDHENMFWYRQDPGLGLRLIYFSYDVKMKEKGDIPEGYSVSREKKERFSLILESASTNQTSMYLCASHGTQETQYFGPGTRLLVL.

This chain connects TRBV10-2 to TRBJ2-5, with D maybe TRBD1 (6 bases). V lost 6 bases, J lost 0 bases, and 26 bases lay in between. The CDR3 covers 19 residues. CDR1 is WSHSY, CDR2 SAAADI, per germline. The CDR3 coding sequence is TGCGCCAGCAGCGACCCCGGACAGCCGAAAACCTGGTACCAAGAGACCCAGTACTTC. It yields the protein CASSDPGQPKTWYQETQYF.

V is TRBV6-5 and J is TRBJ2-5; D gene unclear. The ends were cut back, 5 bases at V and 5 bases at J, with 6 bases in the middle. Germline V CDR1 and CDR2: MNHEY, SVGAGI. CDR3 length equals 11 residues. CDR3 protein: CASSTRETQYF. The CDR3 DNA reads as TGTGCCAGCAGTACGCGTGAGACCCAGTACTTC.

The V and J genes are TRBV11-3 and TRBJ2-1; 8 bases line up with TRBD2. CDR1 is SGHNT and CDR2 is YENEEA in the germline V gene. The CDR3 length is 14 residues. J gave up 10 bases and V 5 bases, and 10 bases lay outside the gene matches. The CDR3 here is CASSPSGAGGEQFF. The CDR3 DNA reads as TGTGCCAGCAGCCCAAGTGGGGCGGGAGGAGAGCAGTTCTTC.

The chain carries TRBV5-8 and TRBJ2-1, with D maybe TRBD2 (5 bases). V gave up 2 bases and J gave up 3 bases, with 12 bases separating them. The CDR3 covers 15 residues. Germline CDR1 is SGHTS and CDR2 is YDEGEE. CDR3 sequence reads: CASSFERAGYNEQFF. Here the CDR3 DNA reads TGTGCCAGCAGCTTCGAGAGGGCCGGCTACAATGAGCAGTTCTTC.

This clone was detected once. The chain combines TRBV9 with TRBJ2-1; D may be TRBD2 (6 bases). V gave up 4 bases and J gave up 5 bases, with 22 bases separating them. This CDR3 region has 17 residues. CDR1 SGDLS and CDR2 YYNGEE come from the germline V gene. This CDR3 is CASSSHPSRTTDNEQFF. Here the CDR3 DNA reads TGTGCCAGCAGCTCCCACCCGAGTCGGACTACGGACAATGAGCAGTTCTTC.

V gene TRBV27 combines with J gene TRBJ2-1; possibly TRBD1 for D (6 bases). The CDR3 runs to 16 residues. From germline, CDR1 is MNHEY and CDR2 SMNVEV (reference sequence). Trimming pared 2 bases from V and 7 bases from J, leaving 18 bases between. The CDR3 DNA reads TGTGCCAGCAGTTTAATTGGGGCAGGGGCCTCGAATGAGCAGTTCTTC. It encodes CASSLIGAGASNEQFF.

The genes are TRBV19 and TRBJ2-7; tentatively, D is TRBD2 (7 bases). Trimming took 0 bases from V and 7 from J, leaving 16 bases between them. This CDR3 has 15 residues. CDR1 and CDR2 from the germline V gene are LNHDA and SQIVND (reference sequence). The CDR3 loop reads CASSIDPAGHGEQYF. CDR3 nucleotide sequence: TGTGCCAGTAGTATAGACCCAGCGGGACATGGGGAGCAGTACTTC.

The gene calls are TRBV28 and TRBJ2-5; TRBD2 matches 10 bases. This CDR3 is 14 amino acids long. V trimming: 4 bases; J trimming: 4 bases; junction bases outside the gene matches: 3. Germline assignment: CDR1 MDHEN and CDR2 SYDVKM. CDR3 in amino acids: CASSSSGRGETQYF. DNA of the CDR3: TGTGCCAGCAGTTCTAGCGGGAGAGGAGAGACCCAGTACTTC.

The chain recombines TRBV6-5 with TRBJ2-1, with 11 bases fitting TRBD2. V was pared by 6 bases and J by 5 bases, with 3 bases of the junction left unmatched. Germline V gives CDR1 MNHEY, CDR2 SVGAGI. The CDR3 loop spans 14 amino acids. The CDR3 spells CASRGTSGDNEQFF. In nucleotides, the CDR3 is TGTGCCAGCAGAGGGACTAGCGGCGACAATGAGCAGTTCTTC.

The chain employs TRBV30 and TRBJ2-6; the D is unclear. CDR1 is GTSNPN and CDR2 is SVGIG in the germline V gene (reference sequence). The CDR3 runs to 16 residues. V gave up 0 bases and J gave up 3 bases, with 12 bases separating them. CDR3 coding DNA: TGTGCCTGGAGTGTAACGCTTAGGCTTGGGGCCAACGTCCTGACTTTC. Translating it yields CAWSVTLRLGANVLTF. Looking up the rest from reference TRBV30 and TRBJ2-6 gives the full variable domain: SQTIHQWPATLVQPVGSPLSLECTVEGTSNPNLYWYRQAAGRGLQLLFYSVGIGQISSEVPQNLSASRPQDRQFILSSKKLLLSDSGFYLCAWSVTLRLGANVLTFGAGSRLTVL.

J is TRBJ2-7 and V is TRBV7-2; D call uncertain. The CDR3 covers 12 residues. Germline values: CDR1 SGHTA, CDR2 FQGNSA. CDR3 protein: CGVPALPREQYF. For the CDR3, the DNA is TGTGGCGTCCCCGCCCTCCCCCGCGAGCAGTACTTC.

The rearrangement joins TRBV25-1 to TRBJ1-1; D unclear. CDR1 and CDR2 (germline): MGHDK, SYGVNS. This CDR3 contains 15 residues. V was clipped by 1 base and J by 1 base, with 10 bases between them. CDR3 nucleotide sequence: TGTGCCAGCAGTGAATCTCTGGGGTCGAACACTGAAGCTTTCTTT. Encoded protein: CASSESLGSNTEAFF.

The rearrangement joins TRBV29-1 to TRBJ1-2; D call uncertain. In germline, CDR1 is SQVTM, CDR2 ANQGSEA. The CDR3 covers 11 residues. CDR3 amino acids: CSVVGAEGYTF. DNA of the CDR3: TGCAGTGTGGTGGGCGCAGAAGGCTACACCTTC. Supplemented by reference TRBV29-1 and TRBJ1-2, the full variable domain reads SAVISQKPSRDICQRGTSLTIQCQVDSQVTMMFWYRQQPGQSLTLIATANQGSEATYESGFVIDKFPISRPNLTFSTLTVSNMSPEDSSIYLCSVVGAEGYTFGSGTRLTVV.

This clone has a single count. V usage is TRBV11-2 and J usage is TRBJ2-3; no clear D. The CDR3 spans 12 residues. The V end was cut by 1 base, the J end by 5 bases, with 4 bases between. Germline values: CDR1 SGHAT, CDR2 FQNNGV. For the CDR3, the DNA is TGTGCCAGCAGCTTAGCAGGAGATACGCAGTATTTT. The encoded protein is CASSLAGDTQYF.

The chain employs TRBV7-3 and TRBJ2-1; 7 bases match TRBD1. V shed 4 bases, J shed 1 base, and the junction held 4 bases outside the gene matches. Germline CDR1 is SGHTA and CDR2 is FQGTGA. The CDR3 totals 15 residues. The chain's CDR3 is CASSSTGLSYNEQFF. CDR3 DNA: TGTGCCAGCAGCTCGACAGGGTTATCCTACAATGAGCAGTTCTTC.

The chain has TRBV4-3 and TRBJ1-1; 12 nucleotides match TRBD1. The CDR3 extends over 17 amino acids. CDR1 is LGHNA, CDR2 YSLEER, per germline. Losses at the gene ends were 2 bases for V and 4 bases for J; bases not matched to a gene: 8. The CDR3 region has the DNA TGCGCCAGCAGCCAAACCGGGACAGGGGGCTTGGCCACTGAAGCTTTCTTT. Protein product: CASSQTGTGGLATEAFF.

The sample holds one count of this clone. This chain links TRBV28 with TRBJ2-2; D may be TRBD1 (5 bases). Germline loops: CDR1 MDHEN, CDR2 SYDVKM. V lost 3 bases to trimming and J lost 1 base, with 18 bases between them. CDR3 size: 18 residues. The DNA for the CDR3 is TGTGCCAGCAGTTTGCTTCAGGGAATTCCACTGAACACCGGGGAGCTGTTTTTT. Amino acid sequence: CASSLLQGIPLNTGELFF.

The chain carries TRBV7-2 and TRBJ2-7; D is perhaps TRBD2 (6 bases). The V end was cut by 6 bases, the J end by 3 bases, with 15 bases between. The CDR3 extends over 14 amino acids. The germline CDR1 and CDR2 sequences are SGHTA and FQGNSA. CDR3 nucleotide sequence: TGTGCCAGCAGTTTCGGGACTCTCTACTACGAGCAGTACTTC. Its protein product is CASSFGTLYYEQYF. The whole variable domain, filled in from reference TRBV7-2 and TRBJ2-7, reads GAGVSQSPSNKVTEKGKDVELRCDPISGHTALYWYRQSLGQGLEFLIYFQGNSAPDKSGLPSDRFSAERTGGSVSTLTIQRTQQEDSAVYLCASSFGTLYYEQYFGPGTRLTVT.

This chain links TRBV12-5 with TRBJ2-1, with 11 bases matching TRBD2. The germline V gene has CDR1 LGHNT and CDR2 FRNRAP. The length of the CDR3 is 15 residues. V gave up 6 bases and J gave up 8 bases; unmatched junction bases: 9. DNA for the CDR3: TGTGCTAGTGGAAGCGTAGCGGGAGGGGGTTATGAGCAGTTCTTC. It encodes CASGSVAGGGYEQFF.

This clone occurred a few times. The rearrangement links TRBV18 to TRBJ1-5, with a possible D match to TRBD1 (6 bases). V was shortened by 2 bases and J by 5 bases, with 13 bases between the two germline ends. The CDR3 consists of 15 residues. Germline V gives CDR1 KGHSH, CDR2 LQKENI. CDR3: CASSPYRDAYQPQHF. The CDR3 coding sequence is TGTGCCAGCTCACCATACAGGGATGCTTATCAGCCCCAGCATTTT.